Presented here are 14 T cell receptor beta chains from one specimen sequenced in a study of T-cell reconstitution after alpha-beta-depleted transplantation in children. Unique molecular identifiers featured in how the TCRbeta library was prepared. MiXCR, run by TCRdb on the PCR reads, gives a single entry per CDR3 protein. The sample consists of hundreds of thousands of distinct CDR3 sequences, 15% to 20% of them appearing once. Sequencing used PBMCs, mostly from graft donor cells, obtained 360 days after TCRalphabeta/CD19-depleted stem cell transplant. The receptors shown here come from a male patient aged 2-15 years who had a stem cell transplant for acute lymphoblastic leukemia, so the T cells may come from the graft donor.

The chain couples TRBV5-1 to TRBJ2-3; D might be TRBD1 (7 bases). Germline-derived CDR1 and CDR2 are SGHRS and YFSETQ. The V end was cut by 0 bases, the J end by 5 bases, with 13 bases between. CDR3 length: 15 residues. The CDR3 loop reads CASSLAGRQGDTQYF. CDR3 bases: TGCGCCAGCAGCTTGGCCGGGAGACAGGGAGATACGCAGTATTTT.

The genes are TRBV5-1 and TRBJ1-5; 9 bases fit TRBD1. The germline V gene has CDR1 SGHRS and CDR2 YFSETQ. J lost 13 bases, V lost 0 bases, and 5 bases had no gene match. CDR3 length: 13 amino acids. The CDR3 reads CASSLEQGARQHF. The CDR3 DNA reads TGCGCCAGCAGCTTGGAACAGGGGGCCCGTCAGCATTTT.

This sequence joins TRBV7-3 and TRBJ2-5, with 7 nucleotides matching TRBD2. The V and J ends lost 0 bases and 3 bases, in that order; junction bases with no gene match: 7. The CDR3 has 16 residues. CDR1 and CDR2 from the germline V gene are SGHTA and FQGTGA. The CDR3 is CASSLTVGLAEETQYF. The CDR3 DNA sequence: TGTGCCAGCAGCTTAACGGTCGGGCTAGCGGAAGAGACCCAGTACTTC.

The chain links TRBV5-1 to TRBJ2-1, with 8 bases identical to TRBD1. The germline V gene has CDR1 SGHRS and CDR2 YFSETQ. There are 13 residues in the CDR3. V dropped 3 bases and J dropped 8; count of bases not matched to a gene: 4. CDR3 bases: TGCGCCAGCAGCTACAGGGGGGTCGATGAGCAGTTCTTC. Its protein product is CASSYRGVDEQFF.

The chain employs TRBV29-1 and TRBJ2-5; D remains unclear. This CDR3 spans 10 amino acids. Germline lookup yields CDR1 SQVTM and CDR2 ANQGSEA. The V end was cut by 3 bases, the J end by 5 bases, with 4 bases between. CDR3 residues: CSVDSETQYF. As DNA, the CDR3 is TGCAGCGTTGATAGCGAGACCCAGTACTTC. Supplemented by reference TRBV29-1 and TRBJ2-5, the full variable domain reads SAVISQKPSRDICQRGTSLTIQCQVDSQVTMMFWYRQQPGQSLTLIATANQGSEATYESGFVIDKFPISRPNLTFSTLTVSNMSPEDSSIYLCSVDSETQYFGPGTRLLVL.

This clonotype was detected many times. This chain joins TRBV12-3 or TRBV12-4 and TRBJ2-4; TRBD1 might be the D (5 bases). The germline V and J ends were trimmed by 5 bases and 1 base, with 18 bases remaining between them. CDR3 length: 17 amino acids. In DNA, the CDR3 is TGTGCCAGCAGTCGTATCGACAGTGACGGGGCCAAAAACATTCAGTACTTC. It yields the protein CASSRIDSDGAKNIQYF.

This rearrangement joins TRBV14 to TRBJ2-7, with TRBD1 identical over 9 bases. The CDR3 length is 15 residues. CDR1 SGHDN and CDR2 FVKESK come from the germline V gene. Trimming removed 3 bases from V and 7 bases from J; junction bases left unmatched: 10. The CDR3 is CASSQMGQGSIEQYF. The CDR3 DNA sequence: TGTGCCAGCAGCCAGATGGGACAGGGTTCTATTGAGCAGTACTTC.

This clonotype was counted many times. This chain uses TRBV4-3 with TRBJ2-1; TRBD1 matches at 9 bases. Trimming cost V 1 base and J 4 bases; bases outside gene matches: 5. The CDR3 contains 16 residues. Per germline, CDR1 LGHNA and CDR2 YSLEER. The CDR3 sequence is CASSQVDRGEYNEQFF. The CDR3 DNA reads as TGCGCCAGCAGCCAAGTTGACAGGGGGGAATACAATGAGCAGTTCTTC.

The chain uses TRBV5-1 and TRBJ2-7, with 7 positions matching TRBD1. CDR3 size: 14 residues. The germline gives CDR1 SGHRS, CDR2 YFSETQ. V was clipped by 1 base and J by 4 bases; unmatched bases: 5. The chain's CDR3 is CASSLLQGWYEQYF. As DNA, the CDR3 is TGCGCCAGCAGCTTGTTACAGGGGTGGTACGAGCAGTACTTC.

This clonotype occurred a few times. This CDR3 reads CASSPPNLSYNEQFF. The CDR3 region has the DNA TGTGCCAGCAGCCCACCCAACCTCTCCTACAATGAGCAGTTCTTC. The chain employs TRBV6-2 or TRBV6-3 and TRBJ2-1; no clear D gene. CDR3 length equals 15 residues. CDR1 and CDR2 from the germline V gene are MNHEY and SVGEGT. Trimming took 6 bases from V and 0 from J, leaving 12 bases between them.

There are many counts of this clonotype. V gene TRBV12-3 or TRBV12-4 combines with J gene TRBJ2-2; 8 nucleotides align to TRBD2. Trimming took 3 bases from V and 4 from J; bases not matched to a gene: 10. CDR3 length: 17 amino acids. Written as DNA, the CDR3 is TGTGCCAGCAGTTTCGGGGGACTAGAGCCCCGCACCGGGGAGCTGTTTTTT. This translates into CASSFGGLEPRTGELFF.

This clonotype was seen only a few times. V gene TRBV5-4 combines with J gene TRBJ2-7; 8 nucleotides line up with TRBD2. The CDR3 is 16 residues long. Germline CDR1 and CDR2: SGHNT and YYREEE (reference sequence). The ends lost 4 bases at V and 0 bases at J; junction bases unmatched: 9. The CDR3 is CASSPAPAGDSYEQYF. The CDR3 coding sequence is TGTGCCAGCAGCCCGGCCCCAGCGGGAGACTCCTACGAGCAGTACTTC.

The rearrangement uses TRBV7-6 and TRBJ2-7, with D perhaps TRBD1 (5 bases). Germline V gene sequence: CDR1 SGHVS, CDR2 FNYEAQ. V was clipped by 1 base and J by 3 bases, with 13 bases between them. The CDR3 totals 15 residues. In nucleotides, the CDR3 is TGTGCCAGCAGCTTAGAGGACACCACTTTCTACGAGCAGTACTTC. Its protein product is CASSLEDTTFYEQYF.

This clonotype was recorded many times. The chain has TRBV29-1 and TRBJ2-3; TRBD2 matches at 8 bases. V shed 1 base, J shed 3 bases, and the junction held 0 bases outside the gene matches. Germline lookup yields CDR1 SQVTM and CDR2 ANQGSEA. The CDR3 is 13 residues long. The CDR3 loop reads CSVEGLATDTQYF. The CDR3 DNA reads TGCAGCGTTGAAGGACTAGCGACAGATACGCAGTATTTT.